The present TCR beta chain was sequenced within a study of blood T cell repertoires in COVID-19. Turning to the study itself: Specimens from acute and convalescent COVID-19 originated in the United States, Italy and Spain. In each case, the material was cDNA or gDNA derived from T cells, B-cell-depleted T cells, or PBMCs.

How the authors handled the data: Using reference gene primer amplification, nucleated cell counts were estimated. Generated by immunoSEQ multiplex PCR, the TCRdb table keeps only in-frame clones and is missing some. D and trimming were read from the DNA, whereas the V and J calls and clone size are those reported in that table. The sample holds roughly 290,000 clones, roughly 88% seen once. Trimming pared 3 bases from V and 5 bases from J, leaving 17 bases between. In germline, CDR1 is SGHRS, CDR2 YFSETQ. The CDR3 has 15 amino acids. A Seattle source enrolled patients during active infection and followed them longitudinally.

This TCR was recovered from a human donor with COVID-19, enrolled during active disease. The donor label of this sample is uncertain. The chain is built from TRBV5-1 and TRBJ2-5, with a tentative D call TRBD2 (6 bases). Sequenced material: peripheral blood. The CDR3 DNA reads as TGCGCCAGCAGCTCCACGACTAGTGTGTTGGAGACCCAGTACTTC. Amino acid sequence: CASSSTTSVLETQYF.